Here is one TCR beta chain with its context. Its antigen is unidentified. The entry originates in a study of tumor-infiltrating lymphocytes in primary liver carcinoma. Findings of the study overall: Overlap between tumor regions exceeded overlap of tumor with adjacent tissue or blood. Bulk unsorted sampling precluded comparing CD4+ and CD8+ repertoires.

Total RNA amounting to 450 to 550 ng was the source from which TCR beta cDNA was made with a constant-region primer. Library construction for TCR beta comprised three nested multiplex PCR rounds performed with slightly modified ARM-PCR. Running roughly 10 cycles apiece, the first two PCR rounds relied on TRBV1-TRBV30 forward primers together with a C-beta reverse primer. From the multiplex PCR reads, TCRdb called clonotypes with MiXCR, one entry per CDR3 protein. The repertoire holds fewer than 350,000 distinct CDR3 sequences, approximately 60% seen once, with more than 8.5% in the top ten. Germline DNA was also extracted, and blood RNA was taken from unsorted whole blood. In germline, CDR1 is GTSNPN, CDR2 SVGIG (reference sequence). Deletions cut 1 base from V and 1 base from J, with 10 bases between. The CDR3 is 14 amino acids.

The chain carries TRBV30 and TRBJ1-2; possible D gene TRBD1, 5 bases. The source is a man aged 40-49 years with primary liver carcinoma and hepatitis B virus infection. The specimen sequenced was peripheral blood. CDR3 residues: CAWSGGGFNYGYTF. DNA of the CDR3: TGTGCCTGGAGTGGGGGGGGATTTAACTATGGCTACACCTTC.